The 10 T cell receptor beta chains listed next were all sequenced from one sample in a study of blood T cell repertoires in COVID-19. TCRdb's table, derived via immunoSEQ multiplex PCR, lists solely in-frame clones and lacks some. This sample carries roughly 230,000 clones, just under 85% of them seen once, and the ten largest clones take under 4.5%. Sequenced sample: peripheral blood. The receptors here all came from a man aged 50 or older with acute or convalescent COVID-19.

V usage is TRBV2 and J usage is TRBJ1-5, with D hard to call. Germline V lookup: CDR1 SNHLY, CDR2 FYNNEI. V dropped 8 bases and J dropped 4 bases, with 6 bases sitting between them. The CDR3 has 11 amino acids. DNA of the CDR3: TGTGCCAGCGCGTATAATCAGCCCCAGCATTTT. Its protein is CASAYNQPQHF.

The chain recombines TRBV9 with TRBJ1-6; a possible D gene is TRBD1 (5 bases). Trimming took off 0 bases at V and 2 bases at J, with 12 bases between the two ends. This CDR3 region has 17 residues. Germline lookup yields CDR1 SGDLS and CDR2 YYNGEE. The CDR3, as DNA: TGTGCCAGCAGCGTAGAAGGGGAAGGGACCTATAATTCACCCCTCCACTTT. Translation: CASSVEGEGTYNSPLHF.

V and J are TRBV7-6 and TRBJ1-1; weak D call: TRBD1 (6 bases). The V gene's germline CDR1 is SGHVS and CDR2 FNYEAQ. This CDR3 comprises 15 residues. V dropped 5 bases and J dropped 7 bases, with 20 bases sitting between them. The CDR3, as DNA: TGTGCCAGCAGCATGCAGGGGACGGCCAACGTTGAAGCTTTCTTT. Its translation: CASSMQGTANVEAFF.

This clone occurred once. V usage is TRBV6-5 and J usage is TRBJ2-7; D is uncertain. CDR3 length equals 15 residues. The V gene's germline CDR1 is MNHEY and CDR2 SVGAGI. V dropped 0 bases and J dropped 0 bases, with 9 bases sitting between them. The CDR3 DNA follows: TGTGCCAGCAGTTACTCGACGTCTAGCTCCTACGAGCAGTACTTC. As protein: CASSYSTSSSYEQYF.

The chain uses TRBV4-1 and TRBJ2-1, with 9 nucleotides matching TRBD2. The CDR3 consists of 15 residues. The ends lost 4 bases at V and 10 bases at J; junction bases unmatched: 11. Per germline, CDR1 MGHRA and CDR2 YSYEKL. For the CDR3, the DNA is TGCGCCAGCAGCCCCAAGGGGACTAGCCTCTTCGAGCAGTTCTTC. It translates to CASSPKGTSLFEQFF.

The rearrangement links TRBV11-3 to TRBJ2-7, with 7 bases that match TRBD1. CDR1 is SGHNT, CDR2 YENEEA, per germline. V was clipped by 7 bases and J by 2 bases; unmatched bases: 8. The CDR3 is 14 amino acids. CDR3 residues: CASTSTGQPYEQYF. DNA of the CDR3: TGTGCCAGCACCTCGACAGGGCAGCCCTACGAGCAGTACTTC.

This chain links TRBV2 with TRBJ1-4; the match to TRBD1 covers 9 bases. This CDR3 spans 14 amino acids. V dropped 3 bases and J dropped 7; count of bases not matched to a gene: 3. The germline gives CDR1 SNHLY, CDR2 FYNNEI. CDR3 loop: CASSDGQGTEKLFF. CDR3 nucleotides: TGTGCCAGCAGTGACGGACAGGGGACTGAAAAACTGTTTTTT. The complete variable domain, with remaining parts taken from reference TRBV2 and TRBJ1-4, reads EPEVTQTPSHQVTQMGQEVILRCVPISNHLYFYWYRQILGQKVEFLVSFYNNEISEKSEIFDDQFSVERPDGSNFTLKIRSTKLEDSAMYFCASSDGQGTEKLFFGSGTQLSVL.

The count of this clone is one. V and J are TRBV30 and TRBJ1-2; no clear D. The CDR3 length is 14 residues. Deletions cut 4 bases from V and 4 bases from J, with 16 bases between. Germline loops: CDR1 GTSNPN, CDR2 SVGIG (reference sequence). DNA for the CDR3: TGTGCCTGGAAGTGGCTCGGGGATGCCTATGGCTACACCTTC. Translating gives CAWKWLGDAYGYTF.

V usage is TRBV28 and J usage is TRBJ2-7; TRBD2 matches 8 bases. V shed 5 bases, J shed 2 bases, and the junction held 5 bases outside the gene matches. The CDR3 consists of 14 residues. The germline gives CDR1 MDHEN, CDR2 SYDVKM. In nucleotides, the CDR3 is TGTGCCAGCAGTCAGACTAGCGAAACCTACGAGCAGTACTTC. Protein product: CASSQTSETYEQYF.

In its sample, this clone was seen once. The chain recombines TRBV27 with TRBJ2-7; 9 bases align to TRBD2. The V gene's germline CDR1 is MNHEY and CDR2 SMNVEV (reference sequence). J was trimmed by 3 bases and V by 4 bases; bases with no gene match: 10. The CDR3 sequence is 16 residues long. This CDR3 is CASSSLGLAVIYEQYF. For the CDR3, the DNA is TGTGCCAGCAGTTCCTTGGGACTAGCTGTCATCTACGAGCAGTACTTC.